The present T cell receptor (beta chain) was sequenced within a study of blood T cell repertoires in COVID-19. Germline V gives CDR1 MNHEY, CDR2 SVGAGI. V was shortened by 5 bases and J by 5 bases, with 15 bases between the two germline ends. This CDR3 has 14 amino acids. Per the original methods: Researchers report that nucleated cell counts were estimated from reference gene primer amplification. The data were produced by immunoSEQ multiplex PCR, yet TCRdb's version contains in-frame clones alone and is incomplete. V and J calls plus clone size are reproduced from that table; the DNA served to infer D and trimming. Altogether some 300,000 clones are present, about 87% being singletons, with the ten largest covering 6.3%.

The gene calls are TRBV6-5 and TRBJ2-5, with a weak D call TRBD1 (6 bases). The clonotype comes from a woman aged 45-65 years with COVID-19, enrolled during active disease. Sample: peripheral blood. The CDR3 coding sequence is TGTGCCAGCAGTCTGAACAGGGTGGTGGAGACCCAGTACTTC. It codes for CASSLNRVVETQYF.